This T cell receptor (beta chain) appears in the sequencing data of a study of neurological immune-mediated disorders. Turning to the study itself: Multiple sclerosis patients numbered 34, with approximately 31 relapsing-remitting and 3 secondary progressive.

TCRdb re-called the 5' RACE reads with MiXCR, one entry per CDR3 protein. The data show roughly 52,000 distinct CDR3 sequences, around 4% seen once. This clonotype was seen at least ten times. CDR1 is SGHKS, CDR2 YYEKEE, per germline (reference sequence). Trimming took off 6 bases at V and 5 bases at J, with 17 bases between the two ends. The CDR3 loop spans 14 amino acids. The specimen sequenced was PBMCs. This TCR came from a man aged 55 to 69 with multiple sclerosis. The chain employs TRBV5-5 and TRBJ1-1; tentative D call: TRBD1 (5 bases). Written as DNA, the CDR3 is TGTGCCAGCACTCCCCTGGGGGTGCGGACTGAAGCTTTCTTT. This gives the protein CASTPLGVRTEAFF.